This TCR beta chain was recorded in a study of T cells in Graves' hyperthyroidism and ophthalmopathy (dated by TCRdb to the late 2010s). Looking at the study overall: Peripheral blood samples were taken at the time of initial diagnosis, prior to any treatment. A discovery cohort of about 95 patients, approximately 45 with Graves' ophthalmopathy and over 55 with stable Graves' hyperthyroidism, was used to find distinguishing TCR V-J signatures. An independent validation cohort of under 20 hyperthyroidism patients and approximately 17 patients who later progressed to ophthalmopathy tested prospective prediction of ophthalmopathy. The roughly 91 discovery patients were randomly split 7:3 into training and test sets. The study also compared thyroid tissue and blood T-cell repertoires from several Graves' hyperthyroidism patients. After blood sampling, hyperthyroidism patients were treated with methimazole at a starting dose of 30 mg daily, and ophthalmopathy patients were treated with high-dose intravenous methylprednisolone. The paper describes TCR Vbeta CDR3 sequencing of around 130 peripheral blood samples, made up of about 41 ophthalmopathy patients, roughly 80 hyperthyroidism patients and about 17 progressor patients. Overall results and qualifications from the work: Blood samples also contained most of the expanded thyroid clonotypes (frequency above 0.001), which suggests that blood repertoires may reflect thyroid immune responses. In cross-validation, a model built on a 13 V-J signature told ophthalmopathy apart from stable hyperthyroidism with under 90% sensitivity and roughly 83% specificity, and in testing the same model reached 80%/75%. During validation, the model predicted progression to ophthalmopathy a median of about 6.3 months ahead of onset, with around 71% sensitivity and more than 72% specificity. Sample size was not statistically predetermined, and blinding of investigators to group allocation was not performed.

In the ophthalmopathy patients, disease was moderately to severely active, with a Clinical Activity Score of 3 or more, a NOSPECS grade of 4 or more, and a duration of less than 3 months. The study excluded patients with uncontrolled infections, other autoimmune diseases, pregnancy or lactation. Clinical symptoms, serum thyroxine and TRAb, thyroid ultrasound, and orbital computed tomography formed the basis for the diagnoses. PBMCs were isolated from 8 to 10 ml of fresh peripheral blood by Ficoll-Paque density gradient centrifugation. Total RNA was extracted with Trizol reagent, and quality was checked on an Agilent 2100 Bioanalyzer. Trimming removed 5 bases from V and 7 bases from J; the gene matches leave 6 bases unexplained. From the cysteine up to the phenylalanine, the CDR3 has a length of 14 residues. Only CDR3 DNA is held: 42 bases, read in frame from base 1. Based on the germline V gene (reference sequence), the CDR1 and CDR2 sequences are LNHNV and YYDKDF.

This clonotype was observed at least ten times. Its antigen is currently not known. No base quality values were provided; no much bigger clone lies one nucleotide off. TCR beta CDR3 regions were amplified from RNA transcripts. For the first round of RT-PCR on the TCR CDR3, the HTBI primer set was used together with the Qiagen OneStep RT-PCR kit. Libraries were constructed in a second round of multiplex PCR, after which size selection and purification were carried out. Paired-end sequencing of the libraries was performed with 100 bp reads on an Illumina HiSeq2000. From the authors' description of their analysis: SOAPnuke was used to process the raw data, with reads discarded if the reads contained adapters or uncalled bases, had a mean Phred below 15, or lacked an exact constant-primer or identifier match. COPE v1.2.5 was used to merge high-quality paired reads, and clonotypes were defined as unique nucleotide sequences. MiTCR v1.1 was used to align the clonotypes against IMGT TRBV, TRBD and TRBJ reference segments. Analysis was restricted to V-J combinations with a frequency above 0.0001, which covered 99% to 99.2% of repertoires. A TCS score was defined as the ratio of F50 (clonal expansion) to E x V (chaos), with BLOSUM62-based TCRdist applied between CDR3 peptides within each V-J. Welch's t-statistics and random forest reduced around 550 V-J features to 13, which were used in a naive Bayes classifier (R e1071). TCRdb cleaned the public reads at Q25 with fastp, built clones with MiXCR and kept in-frame beta chains. Here each entry gathers all rows of one CDR3 protein and keeps the most common genes and DNA. None of the V and J calls come from the authors' own analysis; TCRdb made them. The sample includes 400,000 to 500,000 distinct CDR3 sequences, with about 15% observed a single time. Approximately 13% of the sample is held by the ten biggest clonotypes.

Source material: blood. The sequence links TRBV15 to TRBJ2-7; TRBD2 agrees with 12 junctional bases. The source of this sequence is a man between 18 and 29 years old with Graves' ophthalmopathy. The CDR3 is CATSRLAGDHEQYF. The bases are TGTGCCACCAGCCGACTAGCGGGAGATCATGAGCAGTACTTC.